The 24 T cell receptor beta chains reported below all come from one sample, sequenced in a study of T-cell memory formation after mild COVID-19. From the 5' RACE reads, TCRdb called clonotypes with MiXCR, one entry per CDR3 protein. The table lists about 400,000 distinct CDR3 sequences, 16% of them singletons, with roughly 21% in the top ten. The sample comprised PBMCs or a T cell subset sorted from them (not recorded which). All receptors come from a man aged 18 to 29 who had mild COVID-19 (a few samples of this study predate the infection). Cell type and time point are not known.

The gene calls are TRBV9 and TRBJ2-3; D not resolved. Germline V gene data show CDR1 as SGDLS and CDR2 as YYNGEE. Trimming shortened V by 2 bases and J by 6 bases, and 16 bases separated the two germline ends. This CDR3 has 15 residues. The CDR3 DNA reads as TGTGCCAGCAGCGTTGGACCACCTTCCGCGGATACGCAGTATTTT. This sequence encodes CASSVGPPSADTQYF.

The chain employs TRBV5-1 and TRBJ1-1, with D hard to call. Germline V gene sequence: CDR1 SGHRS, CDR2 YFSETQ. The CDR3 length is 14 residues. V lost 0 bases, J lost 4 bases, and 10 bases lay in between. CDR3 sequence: CASSLVSLGTEAFF. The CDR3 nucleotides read TGCGCCAGCAGCTTGGTATCGCTGGGCACTGAAGCTTTCTTT.

The CDR3 reads CAISGDGYGGYTF. As DNA, the CDR3 is TGTGCCATCAGTGGGGATGGTTATGGCGGCTACACCTTC. The chain carries TRBV10-3 and TRBJ1-2, with D hard to call. Trimming took 4 bases from V and 8 from J, leaving 14 bases between them. CDR3 size: 13 residues. Germline CDR1 is ENHRY and CDR2 is SYGVKD.

The CDR3 reads CASRPGTEPGIDEQFF. The DNA of the CDR3 is TGTGCCAGCAGGCCCGGGACAGAGCCGGGGATTGATGAGCAGTTCTTC. This sequence joins TRBV6-6 and TRBJ2-1, with TRBD1 matching 7 bases. Germline trimming cut 6 bases from V and 8 bases from J; bases unmatched to any gene: 16. The CDR3 runs 16 residues. The V gene's germline CDR1 is MNHNY and CDR2 SVGAGI (reference sequence).

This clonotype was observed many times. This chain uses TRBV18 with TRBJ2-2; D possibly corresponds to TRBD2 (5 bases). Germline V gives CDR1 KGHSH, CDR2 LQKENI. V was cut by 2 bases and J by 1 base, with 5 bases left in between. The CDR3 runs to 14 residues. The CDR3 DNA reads TGTGCCAGCTCACCAGCGGGGAACACCGGGGAGCTGTTTTTT. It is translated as CASSPAGNTGELFF.

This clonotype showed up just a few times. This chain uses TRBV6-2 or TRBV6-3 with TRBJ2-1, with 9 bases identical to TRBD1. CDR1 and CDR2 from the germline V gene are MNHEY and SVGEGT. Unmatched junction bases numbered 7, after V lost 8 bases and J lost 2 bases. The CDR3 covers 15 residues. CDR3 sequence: CASGHRTGAYNEQFF. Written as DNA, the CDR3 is TGTGCCAGCGGCCATCGGACAGGGGCCTACAATGAGCAGTTCTTC.

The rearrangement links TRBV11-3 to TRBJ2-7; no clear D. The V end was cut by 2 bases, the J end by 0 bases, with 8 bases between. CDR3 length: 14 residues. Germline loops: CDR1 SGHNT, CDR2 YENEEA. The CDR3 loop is CASSLNGPSYEQYF. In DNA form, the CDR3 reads TGTGCCAGCAGCTTAAATGGACCCTCCTACGAGCAGTACTTC.

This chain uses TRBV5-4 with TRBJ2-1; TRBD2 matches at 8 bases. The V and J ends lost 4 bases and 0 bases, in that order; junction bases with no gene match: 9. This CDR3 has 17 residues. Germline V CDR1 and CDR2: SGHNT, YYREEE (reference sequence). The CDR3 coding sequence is TGTGCCAGCAGCCCCCAGCGGGGGCCTTACTCCTACAATGAGCAGTTCTTC. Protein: CASSPQRGPYSYNEQFF. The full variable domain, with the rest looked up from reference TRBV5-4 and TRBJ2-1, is ETGVTQSPTHLIKTRGQQVTLRCSSQSGHNTVSWYQQALGQGPQFIFQYYREEENGRGNFPPRFSGLQFPNYSSELNVNALELDDSALYLCASSPQRGPYSYNEQFFGPGTRLTVL.

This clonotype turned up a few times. For the CDR3, the DNA is TGTGCCAGCAGCTCGCGGGGCGGTAAAGAGACCCAGTACTTC. This encodes CASSSRGGKETQYF. The V call is TRBV11-1, the J call TRBJ2-5; possibly TRBD2 for D (6 bases). CDR1 SGHAT and CDR2 FQDESV come from the germline V gene (reference sequence). This CDR3 spans 14 amino acids. V was trimmed by 4 bases and J by 3 bases, leaving 12 bases between them.

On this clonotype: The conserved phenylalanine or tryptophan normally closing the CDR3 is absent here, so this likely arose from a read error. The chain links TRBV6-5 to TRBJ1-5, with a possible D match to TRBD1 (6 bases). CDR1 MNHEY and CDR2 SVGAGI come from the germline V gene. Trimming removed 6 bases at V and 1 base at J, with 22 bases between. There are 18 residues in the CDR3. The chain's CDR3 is CASSPGGEGGTSNQPQHL. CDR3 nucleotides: TGTGCCAGCAGCCCAGGCGGTGAAGGGGGGACCAGCAATCAGCCCCAGCATTTG.

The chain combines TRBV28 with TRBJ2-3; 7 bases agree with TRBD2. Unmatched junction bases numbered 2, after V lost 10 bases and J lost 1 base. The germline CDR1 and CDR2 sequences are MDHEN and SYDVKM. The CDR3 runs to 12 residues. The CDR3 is CATGGGTDTQYF. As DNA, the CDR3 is TGTGCCACGGGGGGTGGCACAGATACGCAGTATTTT.

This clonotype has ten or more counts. As DNA, the CDR3 is TGCAGTGCTAGAGATCTAGGGGAGGACACCGGGGAGCTGTTTTTT. Protein sequence: CSARDLGEDTGELFF. This sequence joins TRBV20-1 and TRBJ2-2; D possibly corresponds to TRBD2 (6 bases). CDR1 and CDR2 from the germline V gene are DFQATT and SNEGSKA (reference sequence). This CDR3 has 15 amino acids. The V and J ends lost 0 bases and 3 bases respectively, with 11 bases between them.

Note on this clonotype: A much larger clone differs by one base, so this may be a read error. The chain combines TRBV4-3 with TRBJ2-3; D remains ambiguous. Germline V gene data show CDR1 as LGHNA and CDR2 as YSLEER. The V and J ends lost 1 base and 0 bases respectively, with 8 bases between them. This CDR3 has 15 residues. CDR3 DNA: TGCGCCAGCAGCCAAGCCGGCGAGAGCACAGATACGCAGTATTTT. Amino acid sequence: CASSQAGESTDTQYF.

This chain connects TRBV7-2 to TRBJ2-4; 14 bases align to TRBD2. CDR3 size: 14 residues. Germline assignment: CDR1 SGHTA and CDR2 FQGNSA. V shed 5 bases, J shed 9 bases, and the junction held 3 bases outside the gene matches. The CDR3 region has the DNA TGTGCCAGCAGCGGGACTAGCGGGGGAGGCATTCAGTACTTC. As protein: CASSGTSGGGIQYF.

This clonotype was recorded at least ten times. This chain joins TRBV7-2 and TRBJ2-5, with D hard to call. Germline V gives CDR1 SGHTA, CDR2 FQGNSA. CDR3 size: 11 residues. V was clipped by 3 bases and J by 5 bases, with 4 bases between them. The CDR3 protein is CASSFTETQYF. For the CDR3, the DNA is TGTGCCAGCAGCTTCACTGAGACCCAGTACTTC. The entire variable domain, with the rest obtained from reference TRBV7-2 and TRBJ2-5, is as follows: GAGVSQSPSNKVTEKGKDVELRCDPISGHTALYWYRQSLGQGLEFLIYFQGNSAPDKSGLPSDRFSAERTGGSVSTLTIQRTQQEDSAVYLCASSFTETQYFGPGTRLLVL.

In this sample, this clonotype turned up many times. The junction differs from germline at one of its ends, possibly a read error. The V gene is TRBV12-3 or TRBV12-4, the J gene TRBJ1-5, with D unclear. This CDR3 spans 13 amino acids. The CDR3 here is CASSLDSNQPQHF. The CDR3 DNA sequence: TGTGCCAGCAGCTTAGATAGCAATCAGCCCCAGCATTTT.

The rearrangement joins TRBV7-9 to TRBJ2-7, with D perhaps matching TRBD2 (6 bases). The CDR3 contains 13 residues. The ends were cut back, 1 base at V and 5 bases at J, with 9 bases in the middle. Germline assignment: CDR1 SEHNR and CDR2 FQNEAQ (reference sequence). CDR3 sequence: CASSLGGGNEQYF. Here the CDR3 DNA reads TGTGCCAGCAGCTTAGGTGGAGGGAACGAGCAGTACTTC.

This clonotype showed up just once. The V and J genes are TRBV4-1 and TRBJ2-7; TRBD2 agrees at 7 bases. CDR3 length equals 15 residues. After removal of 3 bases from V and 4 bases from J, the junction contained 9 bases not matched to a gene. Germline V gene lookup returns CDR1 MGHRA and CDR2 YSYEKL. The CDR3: CASSQSAPSGYEQYF. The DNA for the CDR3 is TGCGCCAGCAGCCAGTCGGCTCCTAGCGGTTACGAGCAGTACTTC.

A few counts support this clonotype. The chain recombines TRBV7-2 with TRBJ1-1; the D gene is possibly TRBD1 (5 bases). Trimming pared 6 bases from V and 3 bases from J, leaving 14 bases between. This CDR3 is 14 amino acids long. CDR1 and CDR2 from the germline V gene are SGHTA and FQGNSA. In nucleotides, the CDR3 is TGTGCCAGCAGATGGGGGTCTTTTGACACTGAAGCTTTCTTT. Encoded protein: CASRWGSFDTEAFF.

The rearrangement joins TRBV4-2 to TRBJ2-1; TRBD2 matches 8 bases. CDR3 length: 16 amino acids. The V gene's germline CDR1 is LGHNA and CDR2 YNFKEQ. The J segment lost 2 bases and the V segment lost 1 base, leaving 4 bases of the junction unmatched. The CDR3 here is CASSQARGGPYNEQFF. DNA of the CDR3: TGTGCCAGCAGCCAAGCCCGGGGGGGGCCCTACAATGAGCAGTTCTTC.

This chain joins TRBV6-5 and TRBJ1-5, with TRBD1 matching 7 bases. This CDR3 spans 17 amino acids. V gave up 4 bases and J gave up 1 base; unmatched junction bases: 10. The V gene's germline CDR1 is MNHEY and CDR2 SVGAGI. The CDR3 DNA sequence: TGTGCCAGCAGTTTCGACAGGGATAAACGAAGCAATCAGCCCCAGCATTTT. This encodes CASSFDRDKRSNQPQHF.

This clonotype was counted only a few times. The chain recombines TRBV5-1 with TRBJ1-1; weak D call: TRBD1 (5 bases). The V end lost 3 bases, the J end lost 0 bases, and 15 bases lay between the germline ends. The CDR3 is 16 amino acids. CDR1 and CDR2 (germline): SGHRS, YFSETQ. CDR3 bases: TGCGCCAGCAGCTCAACCCGACAGACGATGAACACTGAAGCTTTCTTT. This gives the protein CASSSTRQTMNTEAFF.

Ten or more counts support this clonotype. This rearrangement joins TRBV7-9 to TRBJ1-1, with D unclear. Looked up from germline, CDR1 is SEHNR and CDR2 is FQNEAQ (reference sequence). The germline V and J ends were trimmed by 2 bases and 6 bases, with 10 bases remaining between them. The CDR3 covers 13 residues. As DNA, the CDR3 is TGTGCCAGCAGCTTAAGGATAGTCCCTGAAGCTTTCTTT. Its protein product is CASSLRIVPEAFF.

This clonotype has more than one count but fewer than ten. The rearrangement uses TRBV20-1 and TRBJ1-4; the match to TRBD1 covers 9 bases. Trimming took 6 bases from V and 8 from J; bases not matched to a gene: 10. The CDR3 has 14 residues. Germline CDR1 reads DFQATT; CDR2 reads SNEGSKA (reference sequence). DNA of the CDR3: TGCAGTGCACTCACCGGGACAGGGAGAGAAAAACTGTTTTTT. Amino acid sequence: CSALTGTGREKLFF.